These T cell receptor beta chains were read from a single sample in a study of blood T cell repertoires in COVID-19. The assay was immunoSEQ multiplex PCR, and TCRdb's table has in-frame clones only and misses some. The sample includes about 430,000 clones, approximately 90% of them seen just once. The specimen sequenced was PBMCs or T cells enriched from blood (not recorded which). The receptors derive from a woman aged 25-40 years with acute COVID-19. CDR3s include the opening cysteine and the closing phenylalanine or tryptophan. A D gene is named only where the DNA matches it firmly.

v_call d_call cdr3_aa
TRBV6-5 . CASSYSEGNQPQHF
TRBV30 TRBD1 CAWREQGARNTGELFF
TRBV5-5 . CASSWDISYNEQFF
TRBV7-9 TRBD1 CASSPEDRAVDEQFF
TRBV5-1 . CASSPPEVQETQYF
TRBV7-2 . CASSLGAGTYYGYTF
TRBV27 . CASSLALGSTDTQYF
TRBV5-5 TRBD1 CASSLGTGPYGYTF
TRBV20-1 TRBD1 CSASHTQGQYGYTF
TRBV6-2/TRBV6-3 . CASSLVRAGNTEAFF
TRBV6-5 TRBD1 CASSYTGVNQPQHF
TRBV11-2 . CASSLAPELGEQFF
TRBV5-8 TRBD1 CASSLGQGGTGELFF
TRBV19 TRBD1 CASSILGQGAKGTGELFF
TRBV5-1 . CASSLIRRSGEQFF
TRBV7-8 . CASSLSYSLSGNTIYF
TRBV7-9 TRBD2 CASSPSGGARETQYF
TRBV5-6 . CASSLEQDQPQHF
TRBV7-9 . CASSLDPGPYEAFF
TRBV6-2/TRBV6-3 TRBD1 CASSPRDRRYGYTF
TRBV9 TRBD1 CASSDPGQKSLNYGYTF
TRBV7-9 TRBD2 CASSLSGGVDTQYF
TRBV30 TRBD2 CAWSGGGADTQYF
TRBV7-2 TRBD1 CASSLFQGGNQPQHF
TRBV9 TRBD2 CASSGTSRPTDTQYF
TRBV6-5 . CASSYGPVVTEAFF
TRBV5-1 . CASSSPDRSHTEAFF
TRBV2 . CASSDSSGELFF
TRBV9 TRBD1 CASSPTGAEYYSPLHF
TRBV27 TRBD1 CASSSRDRAEAFF
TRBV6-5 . CASRSLRGSPLHF
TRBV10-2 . CASSELGGTNTEAFF
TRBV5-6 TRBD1 CASSLGTGISSYEQYF
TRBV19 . CASRRRLNTEAFF
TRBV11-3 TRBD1 CASSLHRTGSSYNSPLHF
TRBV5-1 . CASTLQAGGNTEAFF
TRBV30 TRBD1 CAWSRTGWNTGELFF
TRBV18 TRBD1 CASSPQARDRAGEQYF
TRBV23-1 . CASSQWKRTGNQPQHF
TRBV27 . CASSFRIRGGPDTQYF
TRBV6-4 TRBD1 CASSYRGEGANVLTF
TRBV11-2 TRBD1 CASSSPGQGAAGNEQFF
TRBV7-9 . CASSSVGARAFF
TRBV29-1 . CSVGGYRQVNTEAFF
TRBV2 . CASKRGVRTEAFF
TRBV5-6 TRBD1 CASSLRQGKAFF
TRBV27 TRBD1 CASSSGQAAFYGYTF